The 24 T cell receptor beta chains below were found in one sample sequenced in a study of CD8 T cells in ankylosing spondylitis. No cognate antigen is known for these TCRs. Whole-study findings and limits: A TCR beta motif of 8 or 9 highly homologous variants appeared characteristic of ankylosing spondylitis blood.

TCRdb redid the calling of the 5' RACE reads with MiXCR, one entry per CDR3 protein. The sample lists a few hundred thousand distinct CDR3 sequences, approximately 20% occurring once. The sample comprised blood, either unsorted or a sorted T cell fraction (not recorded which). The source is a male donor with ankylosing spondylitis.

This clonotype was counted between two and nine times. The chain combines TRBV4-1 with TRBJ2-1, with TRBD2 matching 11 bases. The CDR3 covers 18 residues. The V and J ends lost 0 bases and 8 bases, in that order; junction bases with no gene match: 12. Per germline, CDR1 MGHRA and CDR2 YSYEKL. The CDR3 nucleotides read TGCGCCAGCAGCCAAGAAGGACTAGCGGGTCTTTCCTTGGATGAGCAGTTCTTC. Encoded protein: CASSQEGLAGLSLDEQFF.

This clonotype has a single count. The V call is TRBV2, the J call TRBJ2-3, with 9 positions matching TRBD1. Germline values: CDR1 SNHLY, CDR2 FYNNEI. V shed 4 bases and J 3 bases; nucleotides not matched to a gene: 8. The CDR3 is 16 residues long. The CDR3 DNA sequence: TGTGCCAGCAGTGTTTATTTACAGGGGGCGACAGATACGCAGTATTTT. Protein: CASSVYLQGATDTQYF.

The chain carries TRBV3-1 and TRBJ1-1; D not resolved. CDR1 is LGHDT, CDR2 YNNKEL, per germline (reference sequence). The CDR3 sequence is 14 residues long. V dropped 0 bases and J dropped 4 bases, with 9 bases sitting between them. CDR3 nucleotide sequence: TGTGCCAGCAGCCAAGAAAAGGGAGGCACTGAAGCTTTCTTT. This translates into CASSQEKGGTEAFF.

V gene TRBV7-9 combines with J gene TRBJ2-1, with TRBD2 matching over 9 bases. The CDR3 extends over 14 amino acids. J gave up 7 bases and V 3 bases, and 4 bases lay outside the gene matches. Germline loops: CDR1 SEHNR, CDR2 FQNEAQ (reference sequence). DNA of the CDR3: TGTGCCAGCAGCTTTAGTAGCGGGAGTAATGAGCAGTTCTTC. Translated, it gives CASSFSSGSNEQFF.

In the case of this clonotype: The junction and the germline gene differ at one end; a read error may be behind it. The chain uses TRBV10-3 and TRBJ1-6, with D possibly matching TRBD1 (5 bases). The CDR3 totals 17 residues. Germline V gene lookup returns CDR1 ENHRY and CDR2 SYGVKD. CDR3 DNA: TGTGCCATCAGTGAGTCTGGAGGGACGGTGGATAATTCACCCCTCCTCTTT. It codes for CAISESGGTVDNSPLLF.

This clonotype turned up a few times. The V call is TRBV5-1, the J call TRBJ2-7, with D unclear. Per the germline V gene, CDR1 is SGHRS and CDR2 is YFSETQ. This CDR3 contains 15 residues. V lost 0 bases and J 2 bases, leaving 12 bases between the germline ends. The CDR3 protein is CASSLALADPYEQYF. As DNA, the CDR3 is TGCGCCAGCAGCTTGGCCCTGGCGGACCCCTACGAGCAGTACTTC.

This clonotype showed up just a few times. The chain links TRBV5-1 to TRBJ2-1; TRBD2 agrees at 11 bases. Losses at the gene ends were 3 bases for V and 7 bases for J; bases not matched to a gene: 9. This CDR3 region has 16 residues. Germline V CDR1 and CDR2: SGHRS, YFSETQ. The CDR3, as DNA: TGCGCCAGCAGCTCGCTTAGCGGGAGGGCCTCGAATGAGCAGTTCTTC. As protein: CASSSLSGRASNEQFF.

In nucleotides, the CDR3 is TGTGCCAGCAGTTATTTGGGTGAGCAGTTCTTC. Translated, it gives CASSYLGEQFF. The genes are TRBV6-2 or TRBV6-3 and TRBJ2-1; no clear D. CDR1 and CDR2 from the germline V gene are MNHEY and SVGEGT. The CDR3 is 11 residues long. The V end was cut by 3 bases, the J end by 9 bases, with 6 bases between.

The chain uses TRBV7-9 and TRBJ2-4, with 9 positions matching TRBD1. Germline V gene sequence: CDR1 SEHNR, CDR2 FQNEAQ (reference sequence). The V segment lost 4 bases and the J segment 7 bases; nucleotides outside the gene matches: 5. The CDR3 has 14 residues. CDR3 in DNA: TGTGCCAGCAGCTCCGACAGGGGGGGTAACATTCAGTACTTC. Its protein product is CASSSDRGGNIQYF.

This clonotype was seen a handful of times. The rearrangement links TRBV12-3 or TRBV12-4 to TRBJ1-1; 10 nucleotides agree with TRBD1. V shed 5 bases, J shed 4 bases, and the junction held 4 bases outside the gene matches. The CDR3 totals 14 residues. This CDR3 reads CASSPWDRGTEAFF. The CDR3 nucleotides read TGTGCCAGCAGTCCATGGGACAGGGGCACTGAAGCTTTCTTT.

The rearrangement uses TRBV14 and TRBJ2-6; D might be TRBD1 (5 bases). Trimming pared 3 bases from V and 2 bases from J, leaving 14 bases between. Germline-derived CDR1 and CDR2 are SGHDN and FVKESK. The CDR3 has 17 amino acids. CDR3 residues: CASSQNQGLPGANVLTF. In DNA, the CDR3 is TGTGCCAGCAGCCAGAATCAGGGTCTTCCTGGGGCCAACGTCCTGACTTTC.

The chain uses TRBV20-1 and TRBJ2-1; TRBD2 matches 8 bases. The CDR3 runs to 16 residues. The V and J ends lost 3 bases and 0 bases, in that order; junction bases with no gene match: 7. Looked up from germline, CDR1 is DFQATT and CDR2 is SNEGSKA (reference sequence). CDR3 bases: TGCAGTGCTAGGAGGGGGGCGGGAGGCTCCTACAATGAGCAGTTCTTC. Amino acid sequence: CSARRGAGGSYNEQFF.

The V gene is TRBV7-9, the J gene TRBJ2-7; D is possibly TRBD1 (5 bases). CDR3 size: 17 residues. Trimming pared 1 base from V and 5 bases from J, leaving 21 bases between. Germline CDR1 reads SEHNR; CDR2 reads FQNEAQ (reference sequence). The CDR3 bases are TGTGCCAGCAGCTTAGGTGCAGGGAACGGTGTTTCCCACGAGCAGTACTTC. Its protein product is CASSLGAGNGVSHEQYF.

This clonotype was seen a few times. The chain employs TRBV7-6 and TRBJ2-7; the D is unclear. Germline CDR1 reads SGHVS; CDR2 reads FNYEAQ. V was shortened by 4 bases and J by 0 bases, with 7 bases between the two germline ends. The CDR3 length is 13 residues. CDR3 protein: CASSSYRSYEQYF. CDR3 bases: TGTGCCAGCAGCTCCTACCGCTCCTACGAGCAGTACTTC.

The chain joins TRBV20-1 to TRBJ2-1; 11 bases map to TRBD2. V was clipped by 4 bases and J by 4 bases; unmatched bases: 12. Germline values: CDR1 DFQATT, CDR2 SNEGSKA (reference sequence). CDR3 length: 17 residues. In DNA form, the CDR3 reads TGCAGTGCTATCCTTAGGGGCGGGACTAGCGGATACAATGAGCAGTTCTTC. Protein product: CSAILRGGTSGYNEQFF.

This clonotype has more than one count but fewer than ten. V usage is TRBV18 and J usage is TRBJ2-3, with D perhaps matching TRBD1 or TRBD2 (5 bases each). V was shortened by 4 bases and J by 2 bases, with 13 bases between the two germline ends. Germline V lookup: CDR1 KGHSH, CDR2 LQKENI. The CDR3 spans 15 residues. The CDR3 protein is CASSRTRTDTDTQYF. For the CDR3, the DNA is TGTGCCAGCTCACGGACACGGACTGACACAGATACGCAGTATTTT.

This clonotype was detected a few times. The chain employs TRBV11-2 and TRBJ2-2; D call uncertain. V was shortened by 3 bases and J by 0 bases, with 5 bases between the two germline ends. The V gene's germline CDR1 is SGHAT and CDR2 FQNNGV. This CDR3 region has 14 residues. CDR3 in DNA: TGTGCCAGCAGCTTGAACTCGAACACCGGGGAGCTGTTTTTT. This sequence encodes CASSLNSNTGELFF.

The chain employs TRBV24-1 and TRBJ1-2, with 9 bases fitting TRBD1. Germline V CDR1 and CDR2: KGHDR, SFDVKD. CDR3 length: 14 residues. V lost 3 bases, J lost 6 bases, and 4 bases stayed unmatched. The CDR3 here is CATSDTTGGDGYTF. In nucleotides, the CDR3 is TGTGCCACCAGTGATACAACAGGGGGCGATGGCTACACCTTC.

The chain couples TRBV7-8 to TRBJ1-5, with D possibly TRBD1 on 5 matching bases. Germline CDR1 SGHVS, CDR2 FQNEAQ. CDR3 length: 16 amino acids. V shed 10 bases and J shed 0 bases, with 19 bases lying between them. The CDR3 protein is CATKLEEGYSNQPQHF. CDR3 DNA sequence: TGTGCCACAAAGCTCGAGGAGGGGTATAGCAATCAGCCCCAGCATTTT.

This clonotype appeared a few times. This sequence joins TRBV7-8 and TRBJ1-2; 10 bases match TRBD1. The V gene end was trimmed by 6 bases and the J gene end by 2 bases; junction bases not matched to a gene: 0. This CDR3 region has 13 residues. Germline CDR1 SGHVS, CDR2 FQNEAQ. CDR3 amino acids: CASRGQGNYGYTF. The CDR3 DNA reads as TGTGCCAGCAGGGGACAGGGGAACTATGGCTACACCTTC.

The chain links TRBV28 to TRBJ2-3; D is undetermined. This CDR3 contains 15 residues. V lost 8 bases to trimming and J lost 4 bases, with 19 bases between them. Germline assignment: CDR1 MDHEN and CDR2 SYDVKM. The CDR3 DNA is TGTGCCAGCTTTAGCCCCGCCGGGTCCCCAGATACGCAGTATTTT. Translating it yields CASFSPAGSPDTQYF. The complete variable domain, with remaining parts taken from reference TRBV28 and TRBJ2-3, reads DVKVTQSSRYLVKRTGEKVFLECVQDMDHENMFWYRQDPGLGLRLIYFSYDVKMKEKGDIPEGYSVSREKKERFSLILESASTNQTSMYLCASFSPAGSPDTQYFGPGTRLTVL.

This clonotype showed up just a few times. This CDR3 is CASSKALLGRSSYNEQFF. CDR3 DNA: TGTGCCAGCAGCAAAGCGCTTTTGGGCCGGAGCTCCTACAATGAGCAGTTCTTC. V and J are TRBV21-1 and TRBJ2-1; the D call in the table, TRBD2, was not verified against the DNA. TRBV21-1 is annotated as a pseudogene. The CDR3 extends over 18 amino acids.

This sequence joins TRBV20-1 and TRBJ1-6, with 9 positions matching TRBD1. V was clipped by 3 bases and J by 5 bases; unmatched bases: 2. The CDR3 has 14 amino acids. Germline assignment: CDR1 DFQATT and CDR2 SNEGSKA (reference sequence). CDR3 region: CSASRDRDNSPLHF. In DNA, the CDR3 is TGCAGTGCTAGCCGGGACAGGGATAATTCACCCCTCCACTTT.

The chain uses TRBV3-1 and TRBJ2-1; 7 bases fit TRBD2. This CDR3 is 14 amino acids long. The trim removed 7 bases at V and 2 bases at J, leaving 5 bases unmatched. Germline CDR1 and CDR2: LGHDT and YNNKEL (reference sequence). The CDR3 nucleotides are TGTGCCAGCAACACTAGCGCGCCCTACAATGAGCAGTTCTTC. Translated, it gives CASNTSAPYNEQFF.